The 21 T cell receptor beta chains given below trace back to one sample, sequenced in a study of blood T cell repertoires in COVID-19. Sequencing was performed with immunoSEQ multiplex PCR; in TCRdb, only in-frame clones are kept and a portion is missing. The profile shows hundreds of thousands of clones, about nine tenths of them singletons. Sequenced material: peripheral blood. These TCRs come from a woman in her fifties or sixties with acute or convalescent COVID-19.

J is TRBJ2-7 and V is TRBV7-9; a weak D match, TRBD2 (6 bases). The V gene lost 5 bases and the J gene lost 3 bases, with 11 bases spanning the gap. The germline gives CDR1 SEHNR, CDR2 FQNEAQ (reference sequence). The CDR3 spans 13 residues. In nucleotides, the CDR3 is TGTGCCAGCAGCCGGGGACTTCTCTACGAGCAGTACTTC. Protein product: CASSRGLLYEQYF.

This chain connects TRBV10-3 to TRBJ1-5; D is unresolved. V was pared by 6 bases and J by 0 bases, with 3 bases between. Germline V gene sequence: CDR1 ENHRY, CDR2 SYGVKD. The CDR3 runs 12 residues. The CDR3: CAISNSNQPQHF. The CDR3 nucleotides are TGTGCCATCAGCAATAGCAATCAGCCCCAGCATTTT.

V and J are TRBV5-1 and TRBJ2-7, with unresolved D. V dropped 0 bases and J dropped 4 bases, with 8 bases sitting between them. This CDR3 spans 13 amino acids. Per germline, CDR1 SGHRS and CDR2 YFSETQ. The CDR3: CASSLESGYEQYF. In DNA, the CDR3 is TGCGCCAGCAGCTTGGAATCCGGGTACGAGCAGTACTTC.

This clone was recorded a few times. V and J are TRBV15 and TRBJ2-1; 12 bases agree with TRBD2. The CDR3 consists of 17 residues. Germline-derived CDR1 and CDR2 are LNHNV and YYDKDF (reference sequence). V was clipped by 5 bases and J by 1 base; unmatched bases: 6. The CDR3 DNA reads as TGTGCCACCAGCGCCACTAGCGGGAGGCGATCCTACAATGAGCAGTTCTTC. Translating gives CATSATSGRRSYNEQFF.

The rearrangement joins TRBV5-5 to TRBJ2-2; 8 bases map to TRBD1. Trimming cost V 4 bases and J 3 bases; bases outside gene matches: 8. CDR3 length: 16 residues. The germline gives CDR1 SGHKS, CDR2 YYEKEE (reference sequence). The CDR3 nucleotides read TGTGCCAGCAGCCTCGACAGGGGAAGGCACACCGGGGAGCTGTTTTTT. It translates to CASSLDRGRHTGELFF.

The rearrangement joins TRBV19 to TRBJ1-3; TRBD1 matches at 8 bases. V lost 5 bases and J lost 4; bases outside the gene matches: 10. CDR3 length: 16 residues. Germline assignment: CDR1 LNHDA and CDR2 SQIVND (reference sequence). The chain's CDR3 is CASSASTGALGNTIYF. The CDR3 DNA is TGTGCCAGTAGTGCATCGACAGGGGCCTTAGGAAACACCATATATTTT.

This chain joins TRBV23-1 and TRBJ2-3; 8 bases agree with TRBD1. TRBV23-1 is noted as an ORF with a role that remains uncertain. After removal of 2 bases from V and 0 bases from J, the junction contained 4 bases not matched to a gene. This CDR3 is 16 amino acids long. The CDR3 sequence is CASSQTRQGSTDTQYF. As DNA, the CDR3 is TGCGCCAGCAGTCAAACAAGACAGGGGAGCACAGATACGCAGTATTTT.

V and J are TRBV7-3 and TRBJ2-1; 8 bases match TRBD2. Germline CDR1 SGHTA, CDR2 FQGTGA. Losses at the gene ends were 2 bases for V and 8 bases for J; bases not matched to a gene: 8. The CDR3 has 15 residues. The CDR3 DNA reads TGTGCCAGCAGCTTAGGATCCGGGACTAGTCATGAGCAGTTCTTC. Translation gives CASSLGSGTSHEQFF.

The chain links TRBV11-3 to TRBJ1-1; no reliable D call. Germline-derived CDR1 and CDR2 are SGHNT and YENEEA. The CDR3 is 11 amino acids. Trimming left V 8 bases short and J 1 base short, with 5 bases between. For the CDR3, the DNA is TGTGCCAGCGGAGCGAACACTGAAGCTTTCTTT. This gives the protein CASGANTEAFF.

V and J are TRBV19 and TRBJ2-1; 11 bases line up with TRBD2. The CDR3 is made up of 16 amino acids. Trimming at V came to 5 bases and at J to 0 bases, leaving 3 bases not matched to a gene. Germline V CDR1 and CDR2: LNHDA, SQIVND (reference sequence). CDR3 coding DNA: TGTGCCAGTAGTGTTACTAGCGGGAGCTCCTACAATGAGCAGTTCTTC. It specifies CASSVTSGSSYNEQFF.

This rearrangement joins TRBV9 to TRBJ2-2; D might be TRBD2 (6 bases). Trimming stripped 3 bases from V and 7 bases from J, with 7 bases between. Germline V gene data show CDR1 as SGDLS and CDR2 as YYNGEE. The CDR3 runs 12 residues. The CDR3 reads CASSADYGELFF. DNA for the CDR3: TGTGCCAGCAGCGCGGACTACGGGGAGCTGTTTTTT.

This clone was detected only once. This chain links TRBV5-1 with TRBJ1-1; D is undetermined. The V end lost 0 bases, the J end lost 4 bases, and 10 bases lay between the germline ends. The CDR3 is made up of 14 amino acids. The V gene's germline CDR1 is SGHRS and CDR2 YFSETQ. CDR3 in DNA: TGCGCCAGCAGCTTGGGGGTAGCATCCACTGAAGCTTTCTTT. Protein product: CASSLGVASTEAFF.

CDR3 region: CASSLATDYTSGETQYF. CDR3 nucleotides: TGCGCCAGCAGCTTGGCTACAGATTACACCTCGGGGGAGACCCAGTACTTC. The chain links TRBV5-1 to TRBJ2-5; possible D gene TRBD2, 5 bases. V lost 0 bases to trimming and J lost 5 bases, with 20 bases between them. From germline, CDR1 is SGHRS and CDR2 YFSETQ. This CDR3 is 17 amino acids long.

The gene calls are TRBV10-3 and TRBJ2-5; D is ambiguous. This CDR3 is 13 amino acids long. Trimming stripped 2 bases from V and 2 bases from J, with 6 bases between. Germline assignment: CDR1 ENHRY and CDR2 SYGVKD. CDR3 loop: CAISERQQETQYF. DNA of the CDR3: TGTGCCATCAGTGAGCGACAACAAGAGACCCAGTACTTC.

This clone was seen a single time. The V call is TRBV9, the J call TRBJ2-1; 11 bases agree with TRBD1. The V gene's germline CDR1 is SGDLS and CDR2 YYNGEE. There are 15 residues in the CDR3. V lost 4 bases to trimming and J lost 3 bases; unmatched junction nucleotides: 3. CDR3: CASSLGTGGYNEQFF. The CDR3 bases are TGTGCCAGCAGCCTCGGGACAGGGGGCTACAATGAGCAGTTCTTC.

V and J are TRBV3-1 (or the pseudogene TRBV3-2) and TRBJ2-7, with 8 bases identical to TRBD1. CDR1 LGHDT and CDR2 YNNKEL come from the germline V gene (reference sequence). This CDR3 region has 16 residues. After removal of 1 base from V and 2 bases from J, the junction contained 7 bases not matched to a gene. Here the CDR3 DNA reads TGTGCCAGCAGCCAAGGGTTCACAGGGGGTACCTACGAGCAGTACTTC. It encodes CASSQGFTGGTYEQYF.

This sequence joins TRBV14 and TRBJ2-3; D is undetermined. V was trimmed by 5 bases and J by 2 bases, leaving 11 bases between them. The germline gives CDR1 SGHDN, CDR2 FVKESK. CDR3 length: 14 amino acids. For the CDR3, the DNA is TGTGCCAGCAGCGATAAGAGATACACAGATACGCAGTATTTT. Translating it yields CASSDKRYTDTQYF.

This chain connects TRBV3-1 (or the pseudogene TRBV3-2) to TRBJ2-7; 7 bases match TRBD1. V lost 3 bases and J lost 5; bases outside the gene matches: 1. The CDR3 consists of 12 residues. The germline V gene encodes CDR1 LGHDT and CDR2 YNNKEL (reference sequence). CDR3 coding DNA: TGTGCCAGCAGCCAGACAGGGAACGAGCAGTACTTC. This gives the protein CASSQTGNEQYF.

This clone was found once. The rearrangement links TRBV15 to TRBJ2-2, with D perhaps TRBD1 (5 bases). V was trimmed by 2 bases and J by 3 bases, leaving 7 bases between them. Germline V lookup: CDR1 LNHNV, CDR2 YYDKDF (reference sequence). CDR3 length: 14 residues. Written as DNA, the CDR3 is TGTGCCACCAGCAGACCCAGGGACACCGGGGAGCTGTTTTTT. This gives the protein CATSRPRDTGELFF.

The chain has TRBV4-3 and TRBJ1-4, with a possible D match to TRBD1 (6 bases). Between the trimmed V and J ends, which lost 4 bases and 5 bases, there was a span of 14 bases. Germline CDR1 LGHNA, CDR2 YSLEER. The CDR3 has 15 amino acids. The CDR3 region is CASSPETGLNEKLFF. The CDR3 DNA sequence: TGCGCCAGCAGCCCGGAGACAGGCCTGAATGAAAAACTGTTTTTT.

This chain joins TRBV7-2 and TRBJ1-1; D gene unclear. V gave up 2 bases and J gave up 4 bases, with 11 bases separating them. Germline CDR1 reads SGHTA; CDR2 reads FQGNSA. There are 14 residues in the CDR3. CDR3 protein: CASSLRQTSTEAFF. The CDR3 region has the DNA TGTGCCAGCAGCTTAAGGCAGACAAGCACTGAAGCTTTCTTT.